Listed below are T cell receptor beta chains from one sample, sequenced in a study of blood T cells in healthy people across ages. TCRdb re-analysed the 5' RACE reads in MiXCR, keeping a single row per CDR3 protein. The sample records about 590,000 distinct CDR3 sequences, less than 35% being singletons. The sequencing input was blood. These receptors came from a woman at least 80 years old in good health. Each CDR3 is given with its conserved first and last residue. The D gene is left open where the match is weak. Where a row states a size, it is once, few, many or the class of an expanded clone; other rows omit it.

d_call: NA; clone_size: many; v_call: TRBV15; j_call: TRBJ2-5; cdr3_aa: CATRSQGGETQYF; cdr3_nt: TGTGCCACCCGATCACAGGGCGGGGAGACCCAGTACTTC
d_call: NA; clone_size: NA; v_call: TRBV5-1; j_call: TRBJ2-5; cdr3_aa: CASSLASQPKGETQYF; cdr3_nt: TGCGCCAGCAGCTTGGCGTCTCAGCCGAAGGGAGAGACCCAGTACTTC
d_call: TRBD2; clone_size: few; v_call: TRBV18; j_call: TRBJ2-1; cdr3_aa: CASSQTTGGVFF; cdr3_nt: TGTGCCAGCTCACAGACGACGGGGGGGGTGTTCTTC
d_call: NA; clone_size: many; v_call: TRBV6-1; j_call: TRBJ1-2; cdr3_aa: CASSEATGRMNYGYTF; cdr3_nt: TGTGCCAGCAGTGAAGCGACGGGCAGGATGAACTATGGCTACACCTTC
d_call: NA; clone_size: many; v_call: TRBV18; j_call: TRBJ2-5; cdr3_aa: CASSPRPTSPQETQYF; cdr3_nt: TGTGCCAGCTCACCTAGACCGACTTCTCCCCAAGAGACCCAGTACTTC
d_call: NA; clone_size: many; v_call: TRBV3-1; j_call: TRBJ2-4; cdr3_aa: CASSPEASSVIQYF; cdr3_nt: TGTGCCAGCAGCCCCGAGGCCAGCTCGGTCATTCAGTACTTC
d_call: TRBD1; clone_size: few; v_call: TRBV30; j_call: TRBJ2-7; cdr3_aa: CAWGQGREQYF; cdr3_nt: TGTGCCTGGGGACAGGGACGCGAGCAGTACTTC
d_call: TRBD2; clone_size: many; v_call: TRBV20-1; j_call: TRBJ2-7; cdr3_aa: CSASPWEGASYEQYF; cdr3_nt: TGCAGTGCTAGCCCCTGGGAGGGCGCTTCCTACGAGCAGTACTTC
d_call: TRBD1; clone_size: NA; v_call: TRBV5-1; j_call: TRBJ1-2; cdr3_aa: CASSLGQGPGANYGYTF; cdr3_nt: TGCGCCAGCAGCTTGGGACAGGGGCCTGGAGCTAACTATGGCTACACCTTC
d_call: TRBD1; clone_size: many; v_call: TRBV5-4; j_call: TRBJ1-2; cdr3_aa: CASSRGTVLSYGYTF; cdr3_nt: TGTGCCAGCAGCAGGGGGACAGTGTTATCCTATGGCTACACCTTC
d_call: NA; clone_size: NA; v_call: TRBV11-2; j_call: TRBJ2-7; cdr3_aa: CASSLGGAYSYEQYF; cdr3_nt: TGTGCCAGCAGCTTGGGGGGGGCCTACTCCTACGAGCAGTACTTC
d_call: NA; clone_size: many; v_call: TRBV4-2; j_call: TRBJ2-1; cdr3_aa: CASSLDPSGNNEQFF; cdr3_nt: TGTGCCAGCAGCCTGGACCCCTCGGGGAACAATGAGCAGTTCTTC
d_call: TRBD1; clone_size: NA; v_call: TRBV20-1; j_call: TRBJ2-4; cdr3_aa: CSASVGQGGSWQETHYF; cdr3_nt: TGCAGTGCTAGTGTGGGACAGGGGGGTTCTTGGCAAGAGACCCACTACTTC
d_call: TRBD2; clone_size: many; v_call: TRBV4-3; j_call: TRBJ2-3; cdr3_aa: CASSHDGGAVDTQYF; cdr3_nt: TGCGCCAGCAGCCACGACGGGGGGGCGGTAGATACGCAGTATTTT
d_call: NA; clone_size: many; v_call: TRBV20-1; j_call: TRBJ1-3; cdr3_aa: CSARGAAGNTIYF; cdr3_nt: TGCAGTGCTAGAGGGGCCGCTGGAAACACCATATATTTT
d_call: NA; clone_size: NA; v_call: TRBV29-1; j_call: TRBJ2-5; cdr3_aa: CSVVGGSQETQYF; cdr3_nt: TGCAGCGTCGTGGGCGGATCCCAAGAGACCCAGTACTTC
d_call: NA; clone_size: many; v_call: TRBV5-1; j_call: TRBJ2-1; cdr3_aa: CASSLEVVGEQFF; cdr3_nt: TGCGCCAGCAGCTTGGAGGTGGTCGGTGAGCAGTTCTTC
d_call: TRBD2; clone_size: many; v_call: TRBV9; j_call: TRBJ2-3; cdr3_aa: CASSILAGDTDTQYF; cdr3_nt: TGTGCCAGCAGCATACTAGCGGGGGACACAGATACGCAGTATTTT
d_call: TRBD2; clone_size: many; v_call: TRBV3-1; j_call: TRBJ2-5; cdr3_aa: CASSQGRGSGGRETQYF; cdr3_nt: TGTGCCAGCAGCCAAGGAAGGGGTAGCGGGGGTCGAGAGACCCAGTACTTC
d_call: NA; clone_size: many; v_call: TRBV7-2; j_call: TRBJ1-6; cdr3_aa: CASSFPEANSPLHF; cdr3_nt: TGTGCCAGCAGCTTCCCGGAGGCCAATTCACCCCTCCACTTT